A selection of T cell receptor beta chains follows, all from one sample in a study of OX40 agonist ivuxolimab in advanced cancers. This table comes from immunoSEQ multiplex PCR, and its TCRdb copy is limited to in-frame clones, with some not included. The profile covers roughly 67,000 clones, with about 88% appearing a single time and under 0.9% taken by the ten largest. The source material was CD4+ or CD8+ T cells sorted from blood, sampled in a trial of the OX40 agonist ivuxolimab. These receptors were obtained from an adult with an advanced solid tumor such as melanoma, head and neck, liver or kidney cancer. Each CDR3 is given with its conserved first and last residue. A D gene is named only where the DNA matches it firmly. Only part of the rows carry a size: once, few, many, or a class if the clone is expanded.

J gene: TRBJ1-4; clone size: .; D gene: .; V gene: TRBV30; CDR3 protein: CASQKDRTNEKLFF; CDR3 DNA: TGTGCCTCGCAAAAAGACAGGACTAATGAAAAACTGTTTTTT
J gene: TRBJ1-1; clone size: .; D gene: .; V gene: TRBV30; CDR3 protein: CAWSVRVQRTEAFF; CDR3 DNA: TGTGCCTGGAGTGTACGGGTCCAGCGCACTGAAGCTTTCTTT
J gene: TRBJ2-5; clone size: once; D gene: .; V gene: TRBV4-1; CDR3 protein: CASSQEGVVGGQETQYF; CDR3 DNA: TGCGCCAGCAGCCAAGAGGGGGTTGTGGGGGGCCAAGAGACCCAGTACTTC
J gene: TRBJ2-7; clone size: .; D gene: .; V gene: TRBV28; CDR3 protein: CASSPRGIIYEQYF; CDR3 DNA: TGTGCCAGCAGCCCCAGGGGTATCATTTACGAGCAGTACTTC
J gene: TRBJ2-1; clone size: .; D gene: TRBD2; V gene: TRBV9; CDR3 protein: CASSASGTSSYNEQFF; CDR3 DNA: TGTGCCAGCAGTGCATCCGGGACTAGCTCCTACAATGAGCAGTTCTTC
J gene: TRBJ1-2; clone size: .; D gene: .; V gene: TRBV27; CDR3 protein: CASSLRPHYGYTF; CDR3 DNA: TGTGCCAGCAGTTTACGGCCACACTATGGCTACACCTTC
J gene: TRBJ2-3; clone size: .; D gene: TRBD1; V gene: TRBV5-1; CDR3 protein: CASSLATGTGTDTQYF; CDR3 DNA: TGCGCCAGCAGCTTGGCCACTGGGACAGGCACAGATACGCAGTATTTT
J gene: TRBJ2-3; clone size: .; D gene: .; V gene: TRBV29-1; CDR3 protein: CSVARLTDTQYF; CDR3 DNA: TGCAGCGTGGCCCGGTTGACAGATACGCAGTATTTT
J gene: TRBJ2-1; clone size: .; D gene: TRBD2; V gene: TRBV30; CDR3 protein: CAWSGGRGSDEQFF; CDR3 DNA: TGTGCCTGGAGTGGCGGGAGAGGATCGGATGAGCAGTTCTTC
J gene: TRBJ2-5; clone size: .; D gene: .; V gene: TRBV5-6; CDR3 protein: CASSPRGRGETQYF; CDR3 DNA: TGTGCCAGCAGCCCTCGGGGGCGAGGAGAGACCCAGTACTTC
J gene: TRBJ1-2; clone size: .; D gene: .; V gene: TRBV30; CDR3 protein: CAWRGTRGSEGYTF; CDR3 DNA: TGTGCCTGGAGGGGTACCAGGGGTTCGGAGGGCTACACCTTC
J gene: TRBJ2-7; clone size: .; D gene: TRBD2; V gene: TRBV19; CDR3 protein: CASSILSGPTYEQYF; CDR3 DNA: TGTGCCAGTAGTATCCTTAGCGGGCCAACCTACGAGCAGTACTTC
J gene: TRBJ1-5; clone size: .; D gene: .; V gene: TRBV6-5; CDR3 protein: CASGTYSNQPQHF; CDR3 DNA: TGTGCCAGCGGGACGTATAGCAATCAGCCCCAGCATTTT
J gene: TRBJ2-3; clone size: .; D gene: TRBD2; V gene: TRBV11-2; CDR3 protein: CASSPLVRSSGTDTQYF; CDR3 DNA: TGTGCCAGCAGCCCCCTGGTTAGGTCTAGCGGGACAGATACGCAGTATTTT
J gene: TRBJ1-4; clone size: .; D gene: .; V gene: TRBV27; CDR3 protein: CASKSGIGQDNEKLFF; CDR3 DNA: TGTGCCAGCAAGTCTGGGATCGGTCAGGATAATGAAAAACTGTTTTTT
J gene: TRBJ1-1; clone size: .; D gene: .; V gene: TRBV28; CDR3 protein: CASGGAENLNTEAFF; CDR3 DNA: TGTGCCAGTGGGGGGGCGGAAAATTTGAACACTGAAGCTTTCTTT
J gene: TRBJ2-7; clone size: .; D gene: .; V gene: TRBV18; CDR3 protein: CASSPPVAGGYEQYF; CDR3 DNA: TGTGCCAGCTCACCACCCGTGGCAGGGGGGTACGAGCAGTACTTC
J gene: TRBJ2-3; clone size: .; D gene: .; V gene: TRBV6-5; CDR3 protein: CASSYEAVKGADTQYF; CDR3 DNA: TGTGCCAGCAGTTACGAAGCAGTTAAAGGGGCAGATACGCAGTATTTT
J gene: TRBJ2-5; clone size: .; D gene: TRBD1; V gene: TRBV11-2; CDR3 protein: CASSPGQGLEETQYF; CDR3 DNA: TGTGCCAGCAGCCCTGGACAGGGACTGGAGGAGACCCAGTACTTC
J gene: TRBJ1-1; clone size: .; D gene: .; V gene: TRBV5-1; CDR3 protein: CASSLDPGGDTEAFF; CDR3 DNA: TGCGCCAGCAGCTTGGACCCAGGTGGGGACACTGAAGCTTTCTTT
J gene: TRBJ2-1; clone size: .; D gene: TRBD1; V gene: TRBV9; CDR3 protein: CASNGQGDYNEQFF; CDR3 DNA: TGTGCCAGCAACGGACAGGGGGATTACAATGAGCAGTTCTTC
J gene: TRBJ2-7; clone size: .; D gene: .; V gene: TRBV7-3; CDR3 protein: CASSPRGDGSEQYF; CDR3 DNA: TGTGCCAGCAGCCCTCGCGGCGATGGTAGCGAGCAGTACTTC
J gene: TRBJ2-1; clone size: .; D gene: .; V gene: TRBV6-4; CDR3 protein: CASSAPGPQPDNEQFF; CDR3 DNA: TGTGCCAGCAGTGCCCCGGGCCCCCAGCCCGACAATGAGCAGTTCTTC
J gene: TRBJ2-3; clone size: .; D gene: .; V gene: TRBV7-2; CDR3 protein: CASSEGTPASTDTQYF; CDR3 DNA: TGTGCCAGCAGCGAAGGGACACCTGCTAGCACAGATACGCAGTATTTT
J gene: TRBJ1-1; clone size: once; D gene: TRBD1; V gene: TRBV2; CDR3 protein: CASSEALTGGVGAFF; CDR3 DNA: TGTGCCAGCAGTGAAGCGCTTACAGGGGGCGTCGGAGCTTTCTTT
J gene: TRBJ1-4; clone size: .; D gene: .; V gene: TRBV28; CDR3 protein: CASSGPLTQGTNEKLFF; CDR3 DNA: TGTGCCAGCAGTGGCCCCTTAACACAGGGAACTAATGAAAAACTGTTTTTT
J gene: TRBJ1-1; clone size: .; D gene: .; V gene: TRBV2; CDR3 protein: CASSEGEGITEAFF; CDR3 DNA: TGTGCCAGCAGTGAGGGGGAGGGGATCACTGAAGCTTTCTTT
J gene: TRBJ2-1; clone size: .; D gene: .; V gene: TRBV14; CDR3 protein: CASSQGMNEQFF; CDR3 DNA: TGTGCCAGCAGCCAAGGGATGAATGAGCAGTTCTTC
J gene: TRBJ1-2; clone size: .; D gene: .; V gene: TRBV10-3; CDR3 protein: CAISESGPAATNYGYTF; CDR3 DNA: TGTGCCATCAGTGAGTCAGGTCCGGCAGCAACAAACTATGGCTACACCTTC